This is a list of T cell receptor beta chains from one sample in a study of OX40 agonist ivuxolimab in advanced cancers. Profiled with immunoSEQ multiplex PCR; TCRdb holds only in-frame clones, not every one. The sample yields about 50,000 clones, 70% to 90% seen once. The specimen comprised CD4+ or CD8+ T cells sorted from blood, sampled in a trial of the OX40 agonist ivuxolimab. Source of these receptors: an adult with an advanced solid tumor such as melanoma, head and neck, liver or kidney cancer. The CDR3 runs from the conserved cysteine through the conserved F or W. The D gene is left open where the match is weak. Size values are once, few and many counts, or a class for expanded clones, and some rows have none.

NA,once,TRBJ2-7,TRBV5-1,CASSLGVGRAEQYF,TGCGCCAGCAGTCTTGGAGTAGGCAGGGCGGAGCAGTACTTC
NA,NA,TRBJ1-3,TRBV30,CAWSRGTDSGNTIYF,TGTGCCTGGTCCAGGGGAACCGACTCTGGAAACACCATATATTTT
NA,NA,TRBJ2-3,TRBV5-1,CASSLLGADTDTQYF,TGCGCCAGCAGCTTGCTGGGGGCTGACACAGATACGCAGTATTTT
NA,NA,TRBJ1-1,TRBV28,CASSLRGEAFF,TGTGCCAGCAGTTTAAGGGGTGAAGCTTTCTTT
NA,NA,TRBJ2-5,TRBV6-5,CASSYPDPGTQYF,TGTGCCAGCAGTTATCCAGATCCTGGGACCCAGTACTTC
NA,NA,TRBJ1-5,TRBV19,CASSIDLGEPQHF,TGTGCCAGTAGTATAGATCTAGGGGAGCCCCAGCATTTT
TRBD1,few,TRBJ2-7,TRBV19,CASSSGTGQWEQYF,TGTGCCAGTAGTTCCGGGACAGGCCAGTGGGAGCAGTACTTC
TRBD2,NA,TRBJ2-1,TRBV7-3,CASSSGRAGGYNEQFF,TGTGCCAGCAGCTCAGGTCGAGCGGGAGGGTACAATGAGCAGTTCTTC
TRBD1,NA,TRBJ2-7,TRBV9,CASSVGGGGYEQYF,TGTGCCAGCAGCGTAGGAGGGGGCGGCTACGAGCAGTACTTC
TRBD2,few,TRBJ2-1,TRBV28,CASSSGVAGVYNEQFF,TGTGCCAGCAGTTCGGGAGTTGCGGGAGTCTACAATGAGCAGTTCTTC
NA,NA,TRBJ1-2,TRBV28,CASSSLGVANYGYTF,TGTGCCAGCAGTTCCCTTGGGGTGGCTAACTATGGCTACACCTTC
TRBD1,NA,TRBJ2-5,TRBV6-6,CASSYDGQGAEETQYF,TGTGCCAGCAGTTACGACGGACAGGGGGCGGAGGAGACCCAGTACTTC
NA,few,TRBJ2-3,TRBV7-3,CASSLTRGGTDTQYF,TGTGCCAGCAGCTTAACGCGGGGTGGCACAGATACGCAGTATTTT
NA,NA,TRBJ2-5,TRBV6-6,CASKAGGSQETQYF,TGTGCCAGCAAGGCGGGCGGAAGTCAAGAGACCCAGTACTTC
TRBD2,NA,TRBJ2-7,TRBV2,CASSEVSGARFPYF,TGTGCCAGCAGTGAGGTTAGCGGGGCTAGGTTCCCGTACTTC
NA,NA,TRBJ1-3,TRBV5-1,CASSLGGLRGNTIYF,TGCGCCAGCAGCTTGGGAGGACTGCGAGGAAACACCATATATTTT
NA,NA,TRBJ1-2,TRBV7-2,CASSVPTNYGYTF,TGTGCCAGCAGCGTGCCGACCAACTATGGCTACACCTTC
NA,NA,TRBJ2-1,TRBV5-4,CASSPEISSYNEQFF,TGTGCCAGCAGCCCCGAGATTAGCTCCTACAATGAGCAGTTCTTC
NA,NA,TRBJ1-3,TRBV5-1,CASSAGVSRGNTIYF,TGCGCCAGCAGCGCCGGGGTGTCGAGGGGAAACACCATATATTTT
NA,NA,TRBJ2-7,TRBV2,CASSEPYEQYF,TGTGCCAGCAGTGAACCCTACGAGCAGTACTTC
NA,NA,TRBJ2-3,TRBV30,CAWSVTNSGTQYF,TGTGCCTGGAGTGTAACTAACTCGGGTACGCAGTATTTT
TRBD1,NA,TRBJ2-6,TRBV30,CAWSGDTGDNAGANVLTF,TGTGCCTGGAGCGGAGACACAGGGGATAATGCTGGGGCCAACGTCCTGACTTTC
TRBD1,NA,TRBJ1-1,TRBV7-3,CASSLTGITEAFF,TGTGCCAGCAGCTTGACAGGGATCACTGAAGCTTTCTTT
TRBD1,NA,TRBJ2-7,TRBV30,CAWSWRQGSYEQYF,TGTGCCTGGAGTTGGCGACAGGGATCATACGAGCAGTACTTC
NA,NA,TRBJ1-4,TRBV4-1,CASSQDSPVGRVFF,TGCGCCAGCAGCCAAGACTCTCCGGTGGGTAGGGTGTTTTTT
NA,NA,TRBJ2-4,TRBV2,CASRESEGPFIQYF,TGTGCCAGCAGAGAGTCTGAGGGACCTTTTATTCAGTACTTC
NA,few,TRBJ2-7,TRBV10-3,CAISVSDYEQYF,TGTGCCATCAGTGTGTCAGACTACGAGCAGTACTTC